This T cell receptor (beta chain) was captured in a study of blood T cells in healthy people across ages. Together with a sample-barcoded 5' primer, a J-beta primer mix was included in a second PCR lasting about 6 to 11 cycles. TCRdb processed the 5' RACE reads anew with MiXCR; each CDR3 protein has one entry. The table records about 970,000 distinct CDR3 sequences, roughly 50% of them present only once. Each of the donors had 8 to 10 milliliters of peripheral blood drawn into EDTA-treated Vacutainer tubes. The receptor's source is a woman in her fifties or sixties in good health. Source material: blood.

The CDR3 sequence: CASSSGLVATDTQYF. In DNA, the CDR3 is TGTGCCAGCAGCTCGGGACTAGTGGCCACAGATACGCAGTATTTT. The V gene is TRBV9, the J gene TRBJ2-3; TRBD2 matches at 8 bases. Per germline, CDR1 SGDLS and CDR2 YYNGEE. There are 15 residues in the CDR3. The V segment lost 4 bases and the J segment 2 bases; nucleotides outside the gene matches: 6.